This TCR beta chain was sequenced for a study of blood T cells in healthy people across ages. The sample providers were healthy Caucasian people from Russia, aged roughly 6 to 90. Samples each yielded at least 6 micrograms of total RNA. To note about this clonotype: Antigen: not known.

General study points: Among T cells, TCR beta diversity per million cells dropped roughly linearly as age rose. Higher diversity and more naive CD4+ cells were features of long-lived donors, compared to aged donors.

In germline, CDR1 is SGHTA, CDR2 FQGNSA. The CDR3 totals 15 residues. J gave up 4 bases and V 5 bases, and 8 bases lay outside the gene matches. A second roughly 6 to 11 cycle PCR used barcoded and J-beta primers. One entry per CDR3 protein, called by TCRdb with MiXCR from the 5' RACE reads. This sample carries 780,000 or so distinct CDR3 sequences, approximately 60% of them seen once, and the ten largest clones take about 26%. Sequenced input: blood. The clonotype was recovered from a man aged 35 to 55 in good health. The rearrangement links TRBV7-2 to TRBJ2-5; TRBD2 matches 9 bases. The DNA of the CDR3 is TGTGCCAGCAGCGGACTTAGCGGGAGTATAGAGACCCAGTACTTC. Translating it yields CASSGLSGSIETQYF.